This T cell receptor beta chain came from a study of shared clonotypes between healthy human individuals. The CDR3 runs to 16 residues. Trimming took off 8 bases at V and 0 bases at J, with 20 bases between the two ends. Germline loops: CDR1 MNHNY, CDR2 SVGAGI (reference sequence). Regarding this clone: Its antigen is as yet unknown.

Assay used: immunoSEQ multiplex PCR; TCRdb lists only in-frame clones, some missing. The sample lists more than 2 million clones; 85% to 95% were seen once. General study points: In the sorted subsets, rarefaction showed sequencing was incomplete despite large depth. Generally, naive subsets (rather than memory subsets) showed larger estimated richness.

Sample: naive CD4+ T cells sorted from blood. As to subset: CD45RA+ positively selected. This sequence joins TRBV6-6 and TRBJ2-7; D tentatively fits TRBD1 or TRBD2 (5 bases each). The receptor was derived from a man younger than 30 in good health. The CDR3 DNA sequence: TGTGCCAGCTCACCCGGACCCCGGGGCGCCTCCTACGAGCAGTACTTC. Amino acid sequence: CASSPGPRGASYEQYF.